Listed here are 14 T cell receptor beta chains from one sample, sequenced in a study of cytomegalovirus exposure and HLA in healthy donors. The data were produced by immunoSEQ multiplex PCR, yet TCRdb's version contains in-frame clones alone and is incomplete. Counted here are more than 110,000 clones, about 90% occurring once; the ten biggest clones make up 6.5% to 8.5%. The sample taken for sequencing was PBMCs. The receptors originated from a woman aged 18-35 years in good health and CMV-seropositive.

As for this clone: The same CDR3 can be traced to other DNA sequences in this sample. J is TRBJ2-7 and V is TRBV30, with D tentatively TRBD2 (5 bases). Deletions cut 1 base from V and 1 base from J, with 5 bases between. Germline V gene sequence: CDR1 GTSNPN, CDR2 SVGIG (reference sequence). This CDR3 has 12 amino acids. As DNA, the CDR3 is TGTGCCTGGAGTGGGACTTCCTACGAGCAGTACTTC. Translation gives CAWSGTSYEQYF. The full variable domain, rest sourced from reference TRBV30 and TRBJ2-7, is SQTIHQWPATLVQPVGSPLSLECTVEGTSNPNLYWYRQAAGRGLQLLFYSVGIGQISSEVPQNLSASRPQDRQFILSSKKLLLSDSGFYLCAWSGTSYEQYFGPGTRLTVT.

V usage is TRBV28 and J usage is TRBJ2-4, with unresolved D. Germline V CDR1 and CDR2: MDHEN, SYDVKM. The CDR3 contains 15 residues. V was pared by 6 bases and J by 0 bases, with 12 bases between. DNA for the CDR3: TGTGCCAGCAGCCTACCCCCTATAGCCAAAAACATTCAGTACTTC. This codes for CASSLPPIAKNIQYF.

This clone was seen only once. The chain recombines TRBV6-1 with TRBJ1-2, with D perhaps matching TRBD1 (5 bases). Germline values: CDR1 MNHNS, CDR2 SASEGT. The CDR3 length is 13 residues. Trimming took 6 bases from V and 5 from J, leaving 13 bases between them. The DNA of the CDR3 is TGTGCCAGCAGAACAACAGGTTTTTATGGCTACACCTTC. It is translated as CASRTTGFYGYTF.

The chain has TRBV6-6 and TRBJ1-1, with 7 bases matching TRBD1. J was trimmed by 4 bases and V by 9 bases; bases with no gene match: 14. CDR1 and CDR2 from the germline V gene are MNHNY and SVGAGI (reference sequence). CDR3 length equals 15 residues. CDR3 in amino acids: CASNLNRGKSTEAFF. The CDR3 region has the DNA TGTGCCAGTAACCTTAACAGGGGCAAGTCCACTGAAGCTTTCTTT.

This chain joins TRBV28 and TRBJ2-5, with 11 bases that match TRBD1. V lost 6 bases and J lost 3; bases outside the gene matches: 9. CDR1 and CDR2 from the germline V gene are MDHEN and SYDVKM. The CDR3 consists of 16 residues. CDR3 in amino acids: CASSRGQGATKETQYF. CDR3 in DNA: TGTGCCAGCAGCCGCGGACAGGGGGCTACCAAAGAGACCCAGTACTTC.

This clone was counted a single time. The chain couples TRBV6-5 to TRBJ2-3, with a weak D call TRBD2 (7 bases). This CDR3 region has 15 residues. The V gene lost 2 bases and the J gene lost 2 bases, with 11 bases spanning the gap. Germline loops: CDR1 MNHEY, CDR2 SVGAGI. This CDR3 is CASSYRAGATDTQYF. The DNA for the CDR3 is TGTGCCAGCAGTTACCGGGCGGGGGCCACAGATACGCAGTATTTT.

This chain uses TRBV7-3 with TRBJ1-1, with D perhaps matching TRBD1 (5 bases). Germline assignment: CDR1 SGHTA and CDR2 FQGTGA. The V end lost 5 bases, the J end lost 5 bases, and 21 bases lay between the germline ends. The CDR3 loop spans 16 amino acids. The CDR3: CASSQYDLGVGTEAFF. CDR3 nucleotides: TGTGCCAGCAGCCAATATGACTTAGGGGTCGGGACTGAAGCTTTCTTT.

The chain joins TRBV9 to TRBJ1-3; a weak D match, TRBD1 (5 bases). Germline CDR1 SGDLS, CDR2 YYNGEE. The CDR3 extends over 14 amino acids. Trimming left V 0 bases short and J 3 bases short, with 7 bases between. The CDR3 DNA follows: TGTGCCAGCAGCGTAGACGGGGGTGGAAACACCATATATTTT. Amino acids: CASSVDGGGNTIYF.

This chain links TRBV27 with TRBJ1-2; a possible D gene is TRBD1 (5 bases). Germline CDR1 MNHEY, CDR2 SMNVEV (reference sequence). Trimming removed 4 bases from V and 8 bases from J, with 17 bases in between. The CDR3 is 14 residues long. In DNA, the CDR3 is TGTGCCAGCAGTTCGAACCAGGGTAACTTGGGCTACACCTTC. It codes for CASSSNQGNLGYTF.

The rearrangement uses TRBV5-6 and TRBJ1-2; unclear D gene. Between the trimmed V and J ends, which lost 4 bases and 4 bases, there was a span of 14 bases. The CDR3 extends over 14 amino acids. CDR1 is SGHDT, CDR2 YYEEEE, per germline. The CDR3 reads CASSAQGDFYGYTF. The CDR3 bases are TGTGCCAGCAGCGCCCAAGGAGACTTCTATGGCTACACCTTC.

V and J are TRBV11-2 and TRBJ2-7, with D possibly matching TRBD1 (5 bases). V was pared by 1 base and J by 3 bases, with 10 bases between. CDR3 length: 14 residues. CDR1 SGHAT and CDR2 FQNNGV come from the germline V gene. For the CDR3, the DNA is TGTGCCAGCAGCTTAGCAGGGATGGGCTACGAGCAGTACTTC. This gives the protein CASSLAGMGYEQYF.

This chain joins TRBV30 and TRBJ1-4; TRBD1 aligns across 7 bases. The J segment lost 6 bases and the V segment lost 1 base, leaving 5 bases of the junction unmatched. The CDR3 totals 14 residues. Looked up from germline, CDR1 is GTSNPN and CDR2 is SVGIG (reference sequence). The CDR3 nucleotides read TGTGCCTGGAGTGCCAACAGGGGACATGAAAAACTGTTTTTT. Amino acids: CAWSANRGHEKLFF.

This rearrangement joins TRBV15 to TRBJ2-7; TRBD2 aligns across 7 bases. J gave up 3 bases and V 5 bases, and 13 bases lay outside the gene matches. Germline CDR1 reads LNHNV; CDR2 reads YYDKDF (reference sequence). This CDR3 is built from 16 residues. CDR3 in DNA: TGTGCCACCAGCCGGGGTACCGGGAGCGGGGACTACGAGCAGTACTTC. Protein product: CATSRGTGSGDYEQYF.

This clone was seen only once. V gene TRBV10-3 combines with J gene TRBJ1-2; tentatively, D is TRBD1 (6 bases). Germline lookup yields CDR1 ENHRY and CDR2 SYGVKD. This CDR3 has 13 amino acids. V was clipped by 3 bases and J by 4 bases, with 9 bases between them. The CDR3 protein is CAISDQGSYGYTF. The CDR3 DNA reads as TGTGCCATCAGTGATCAGGGGTCCTATGGCTACACCTTC.